This T cell receptor (beta chain) originates from a study of cytomegalovirus exposure and HLA in healthy donors. Study conclusions and caveats: As a later analysis revealed, the rate of TCR association differed by HLA locus, with DRB1 most and HLA-C fewest. It was confirmed in vitro that a few of the CMV-associated chains were specific for CMV antigens.

Germline loops: CDR1 MDHEN, CDR2 SYDVKM. V lost 3 bases and J 8 bases, leaving 13 bases between the germline ends. This CDR3 is 13 amino acids long. 13 Jbeta primers and 60 Vbeta primers were used for the PCR. Authors' analysis steps: The authors later counted around 80 million unique TCR beta chains, 8.5 million to 13 million of them shared. Repertoires were generated with immunoSEQ multiplex PCR, while TCRdb's copy carries only in-frame clones and drops some. For V, J and clone size, that table is used; D and trimming come from the DNA. The profile covers 150,000 or so clones, with roughly four fifths appearing a single time and around 5.4% taken by the ten largest. On this clone itself: As yet, its antigen is unknown.

V gene TRBV28 combines with J gene TRBJ1-2; no clear D gene. The sample was PBMCs. The clonotype comes from a man between 25 and 39 years old in good health and CMV-seropositive. The CDR3 coding sequence is TGTGCCAGCAGTTTTGATACGCGCGGGGGCTACACCTTC. It translates to CASSFDTRGGYTF.